One and the same sample provided the 16 T cell receptor beta chains below, sequenced in a study of blood T cell repertoires in COVID-19. Assay used: immunoSEQ multiplex PCR; TCRdb lists only in-frame clones, some missing. The sample includes about 180,000 clones, over 75% of them seen just once. The sequenced sample consisted of peripheral blood. The receptors were sampled from a woman older than 75 with acute or convalescent COVID-19.

The chain is built from TRBV29-1 and TRBJ2-7, with unresolved D. The V end was cut by 2 bases, the J end by 2 bases, with 4 bases between. This CDR3 region has 11 residues. Looked up from germline, CDR1 is SQVTM and CDR2 is ANQGSEA. In DNA form, the CDR3 reads TGCAGCGTTGAATCGGCCTACGAGCAGTACTTC. Its translation is CSVESAYEQYF.

J is TRBJ1-1 and V is TRBV10-1, with 10 bases identical to TRBD1. Germline V lookup: CDR1 WNHNN, CDR2 SYGVQD (reference sequence). The V segment lost 8 bases and the J segment 10 bases; nucleotides outside the gene matches: 10. This CDR3 has 13 residues. CDR3 protein: CASAPGQGVRAFF. In DNA, the CDR3 is TGCGCCAGCGCCCCAGGACAGGGGGTTCGAGCTTTCTTT.

The chain recombines TRBV19 with TRBJ1-1, with 7 bases matching TRBD1. V dropped 10 bases and J dropped 0; count of bases not matched to a gene: 11. The germline V gene encodes CDR1 LNHDA and CDR2 SQIVND (reference sequence). The CDR3 contains 15 residues. CDR3 region: CATREQGLMNTEAFF. The DNA for the CDR3 is TGTGCCACCAGAGAACAGGGGCTCATGAACACTGAAGCTTTCTTT.

This clone has only a few counts. This chain links TRBV2 with TRBJ2-7; 16 positions agree with TRBD2. The CDR3 runs to 16 residues. The J segment lost 5 bases and the V segment lost 2 bases, leaving 3 bases of the junction unmatched. Per germline, CDR1 SNHLY and CDR2 FYNNEI. DNA of the CDR3: TGTGCCAGCAGTGAACCGGGACTAGCGGGGGGGAACGAGCAGTACTTC. Amino acid sequence: CASSEPGLAGGNEQYF.

This chain connects TRBV7-2 to TRBJ2-1; possible D gene TRBD1, 6 bases. CDR1 is SGHTA, CDR2 FQGNSA, per germline. V was shortened by 5 bases and J by 1 base, with 18 bases between the two germline ends. This CDR3 comprises 17 residues. DNA for the CDR3: TGTGCCAGCAGCGGGATCCTTGGGACAAGGTCCTACAATGAGCAGTTCTTC. Amino acid sequence: CASSGILGTRSYNEQFF.

The rearrangement uses TRBV21-1 and TRBJ1-5. TRBV21-1 is designated a pseudogene. The CDR3 has 15 residues. The CDR3 DNA reads as TGTGCCAGCAGCAAAATTATGAAGGGAGCTCAGCCCCAGCATTTT. It is translated as CASSKIMKGAQPQHF.

This chain uses TRBV18 with TRBJ1-1; D possibly corresponds to TRBD1 (5 bases). The V gene's germline CDR1 is KGHSH and CDR2 LQKENI. V shed 0 bases and J shed 5 bases, with 13 bases lying between them. The CDR3 consists of 15 residues. As DNA, the CDR3 is TGTGCCAGCTCACCACCCCCGGGACGGGGGACTGAAGCTTTCTTT. This codes for CASSPPPGRGTEAFF. The full variable domain, completed using reference TRBV18 and TRBJ1-1, is NAGVMQNPRHLVRRRGQEARLRCSPMKGHSHVYWYRQLPEEGLKFMVYLQKENIIDESGMPKERFSAEFPKEGPSILRIQQVVRGDSAAYFCASSPPPGRGTEAFFGQGTRLTVV.

The chain links TRBV5-6 to TRBJ1-5; 7 nucleotides align to TRBD1. The CDR3 spans 14 residues. Trimming removed 1 base from V and 10 bases from J; junction bases left unmatched: 8. CDR1 and CDR2 from the germline V gene are SGHDT and YYEEEE. The CDR3 DNA reads as TGTGCCAGCAGCTTGAGACAGGGAGGTTTTCCCCAGCATTTT. This gives the protein CASSLRQGGFPQHF. Filled out from reference TRBV5-6 and TRBJ1-5, the complete variable domain reads DAGVTQSPTHLIKTRGQQVTLRCSPKSGHDTVSWYQQALGQGPQFIFQYYEEEERQRGNFPDRFSGHQFPNYSSELNVNALLLGDSALYLCASSLRQGGFPQHFGDGTRLSIL.

This sequence joins TRBV2 and TRBJ2-3; a possible D gene is TRBD1 (5 bases). The V gene lost 4 bases and the J gene lost 4 bases, with 12 bases spanning the gap. This CDR3 has 14 amino acids. Germline values: CDR1 SNHLY, CDR2 FYNNEI. The CDR3 loop is CASSVRVLADTQYF. The CDR3 region has the DNA TGTGCCAGCAGTGTCAGGGTACTGGCAGATACGCAGTATTTT. The full variable domain, in which reference TRBV2 and TRBJ2-3 provide the parts outside the CDR3, is EPEVTQTPSHQVTQMGQEVILRCVPISNHLYFYWYRQILGQKVEFLVSFYNNEISEKSEIFDDQFSVERPDGSNFTLKIRSTKLEDSAMYFCASSVRVLADTQYFGPGTRLTVL.

About this clone itself: Germline and junction disagree at one end, which may indicate a read error. V gene TRBV12-3 or TRBV12-4 combines with J gene TRBJ1-3; tentative D call: TRBD1 (6 bases). The CDR3 extends over 13 amino acids. The CDR3 DNA sequence: TGTGCCAGCAGTTTAGATAGGGACATAAGGTTCCATTTT. This sequence encodes CASSLDRDIRFHF.

The J gene is TRBJ1-2, the V gene TRBV7-2, with 7 bases fitting TRBD1. The CDR3 runs to 14 residues. Looked up from germline, CDR1 is SGHTA and CDR2 is FQGNSA. J lost 2 bases, V lost 5 bases, and 5 bases had no gene match. CDR3 sequence (DNA): TGTGCCAGCAGCATCGGGACAGCCAACTATGGCTACACCTTC. Protein: CASSIGTANYGYTF.

This rearrangement joins TRBV7-3 to TRBJ2-5, with D possibly being TRBD2 (7 bases). Trimming pared 5 bases from V and 3 bases from J, leaving 13 bases between. CDR1 is SGHTA, CDR2 FQGTGA, per germline. The length of the CDR3 is 14 residues. This CDR3 reads CASSRGGAKETQYF. CDR3 DNA: TGTGCCAGCAGCCGAGGGGGGGCCAAAGAGACCCAGTACTTC.

V usage is TRBV18 and J usage is TRBJ2-2; 8 bases are a match to TRBD2. V dropped 2 bases and J dropped 0; count of bases not matched to a gene: 11. This CDR3 spans 19 amino acids. Germline-derived CDR1 and CDR2 are KGHSH and LQKENI. The CDR3 loop reads CASSPVGQRAGANTGELFF. CDR3 nucleotide sequence: TGTGCCAGCTCACCAGTGGGTCAAAGAGCGGGGGCGAACACCGGGGAGCTGTTTTTT.

The chain recombines TRBV11-2 with TRBJ2-3, with D possibly matching TRBD2 (6 bases). Trimming took 1 base from V and 2 from J, leaving 13 bases between them. The CDR3 has 16 amino acids. Germline CDR1 SGHAT, CDR2 FQNNGV. The CDR3 reads CASSLVGGISTDTQYF. The CDR3, as DNA: TGTGCCAGCAGCTTAGTAGGCGGGATTTCCACAGATACGCAGTATTTT.

The rearrangement links TRBV27 to TRBJ1-2, with TRBD1 matching 10 bases. V shed 4 bases, J shed 6 bases, and the junction held 2 bases outside the gene matches. Germline V gene lookup returns CDR1 MNHEY and CDR2 SMNVEV (reference sequence). The CDR3 totals 13 residues. In nucleotides, the CDR3 is TGTGCCAGCAGTTCGGGACAGGGGAATGGCTACACCTTC. Amino acid sequence: CASSSGQGNGYTF.

This clone has just a few counts. This chain joins TRBV2 and TRBJ1-5; 12 nucleotides agree with TRBD1. The CDR3 is made up of 16 amino acids. CDR1 is SNHLY, CDR2 FYNNEI, per germline. The V segment lost 4 bases and the J segment 5 bases; nucleotides outside the gene matches: 6. CDR3 loop: CASSGGTGGSYQPQHF. The CDR3 DNA reads TGTGCCAGCAGTGGGGGGACAGGGGGCTCCTATCAGCCCCAGCATTTT.